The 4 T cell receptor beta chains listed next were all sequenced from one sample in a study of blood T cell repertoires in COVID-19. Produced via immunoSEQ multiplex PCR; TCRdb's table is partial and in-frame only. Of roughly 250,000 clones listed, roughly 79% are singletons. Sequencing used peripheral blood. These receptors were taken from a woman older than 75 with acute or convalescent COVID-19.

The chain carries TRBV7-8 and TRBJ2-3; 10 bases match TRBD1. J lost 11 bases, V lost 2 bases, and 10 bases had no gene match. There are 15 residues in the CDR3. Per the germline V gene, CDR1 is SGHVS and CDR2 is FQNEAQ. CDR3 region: CASSLTGTGVTEQYF. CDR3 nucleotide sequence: TGTGCCAGCAGCTTAACCGGGACAGGGGTGACGGAGCAGTATTTT.

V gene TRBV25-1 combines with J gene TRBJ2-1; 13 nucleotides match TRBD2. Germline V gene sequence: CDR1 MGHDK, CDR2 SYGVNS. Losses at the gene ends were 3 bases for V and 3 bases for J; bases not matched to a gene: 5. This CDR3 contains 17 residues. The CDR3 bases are TGTGCCAGCAGTGATCGACTAGCGGGAGGCCACTACAATGAGCAGTTCTTC. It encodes CASSDRLAGGHYNEQFF.

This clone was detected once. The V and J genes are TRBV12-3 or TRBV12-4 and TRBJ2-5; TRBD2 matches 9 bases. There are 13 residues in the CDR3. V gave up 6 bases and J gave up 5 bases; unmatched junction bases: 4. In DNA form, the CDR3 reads TGTGCCAGCAGGCGGGGGGGCGGGGAGACCCAGTACTTC. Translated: CASRRGGGETQYF.

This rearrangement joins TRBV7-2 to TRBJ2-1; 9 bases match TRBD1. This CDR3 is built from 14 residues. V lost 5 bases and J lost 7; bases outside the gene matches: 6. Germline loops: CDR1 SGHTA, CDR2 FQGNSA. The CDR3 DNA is TGTGCCAGCAGCCCGCAGGACAGGGGAAATGAGCAGTTCTTC. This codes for CASSPQDRGNEQFF.